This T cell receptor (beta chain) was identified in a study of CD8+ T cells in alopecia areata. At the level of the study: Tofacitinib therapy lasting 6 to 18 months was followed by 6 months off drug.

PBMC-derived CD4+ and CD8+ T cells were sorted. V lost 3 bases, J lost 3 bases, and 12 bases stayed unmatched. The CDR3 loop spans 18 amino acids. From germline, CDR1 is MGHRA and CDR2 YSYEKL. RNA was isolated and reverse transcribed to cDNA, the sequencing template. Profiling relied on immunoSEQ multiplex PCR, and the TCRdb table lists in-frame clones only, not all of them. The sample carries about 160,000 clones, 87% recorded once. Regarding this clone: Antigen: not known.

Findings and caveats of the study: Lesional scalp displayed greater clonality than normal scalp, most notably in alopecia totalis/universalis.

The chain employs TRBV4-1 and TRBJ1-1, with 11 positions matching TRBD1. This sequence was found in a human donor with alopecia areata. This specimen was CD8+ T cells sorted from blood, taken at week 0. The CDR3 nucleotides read TGCGCCAGCAGCCATCTGGTGGGACAGGGGGAGGAGGACACTGAAGCTTTCTTT. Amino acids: CASSHLVGQGEEDTEAFF.